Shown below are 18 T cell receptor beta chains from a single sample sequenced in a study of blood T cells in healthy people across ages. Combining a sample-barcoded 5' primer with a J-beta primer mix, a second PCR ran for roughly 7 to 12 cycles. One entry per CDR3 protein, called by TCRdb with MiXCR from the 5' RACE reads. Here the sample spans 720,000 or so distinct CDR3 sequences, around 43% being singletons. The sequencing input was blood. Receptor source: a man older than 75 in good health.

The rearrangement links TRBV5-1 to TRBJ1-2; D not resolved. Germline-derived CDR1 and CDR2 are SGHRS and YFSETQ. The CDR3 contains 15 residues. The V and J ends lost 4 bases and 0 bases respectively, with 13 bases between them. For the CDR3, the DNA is TGCGCCAGCAGCCAAAATCAAGGGCCTAACTATGGCTACACCTTC. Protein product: CASSQNQGPNYGYTF.

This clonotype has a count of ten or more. CDR3 residues: CSARIGPTDTQYF. The CDR3 DNA reads TGCAGCGCCCGAATCGGACCCACAGATACGCAGTATTTT. This chain uses TRBV29-1 with TRBJ2-3; D remains unclear. This CDR3 contains 13 residues. Trimming removed 7 bases from V and 2 bases from J, with 13 bases in between. Germline V gene lookup returns CDR1 SQVTM and CDR2 ANQGSEA.

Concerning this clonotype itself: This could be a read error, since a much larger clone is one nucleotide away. CDR3 nucleotides: TGCGGCGTTGATGCGCAGAACATTCAGTACTTC. Translation gives CGVDAQNIQYF. This chain connects TRBV29-1 to TRBJ2-4; the D is unclear. The CDR3 runs 11 residues. Germline V gene data show CDR1 as SQVTM and CDR2 as ANQGSEA.

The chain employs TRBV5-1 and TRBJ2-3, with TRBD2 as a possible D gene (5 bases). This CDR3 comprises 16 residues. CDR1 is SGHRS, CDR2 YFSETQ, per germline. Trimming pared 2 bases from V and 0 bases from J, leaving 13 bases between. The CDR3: CASSFRLATSTDTQYF. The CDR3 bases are TGCGCCAGCAGCTTTCGGCTAGCAACTAGCACAGATACGCAGTATTTT.

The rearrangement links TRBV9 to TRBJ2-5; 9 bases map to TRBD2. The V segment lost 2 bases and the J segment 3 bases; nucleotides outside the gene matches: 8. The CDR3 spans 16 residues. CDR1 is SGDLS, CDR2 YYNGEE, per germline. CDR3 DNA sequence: TGTGCCAGCAGCGTCGGGCTAGCGGGAATTGAAGAGACCCAGTACTTC. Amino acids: CASSVGLAGIEETQYF.

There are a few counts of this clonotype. The CDR3 sequence is CASSLTSGGREQYF. CDR3 nucleotide sequence: TGTGCCAGCAGTTTAACTAGCGGGGGACGCGAGCAGTACTTC. The gene calls are TRBV12-3 or TRBV12-4 and TRBJ2-5, with 11 bases lining up with TRBD2. The J call may be faulty, since TRBJ2-7 better matches the DNA end. This CDR3 has 14 residues.

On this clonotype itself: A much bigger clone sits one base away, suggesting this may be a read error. In DNA form, the CDR3 reads TGTGCCAGCAGCGTAGACCAGGGGGAGACCCAGTACTTC. Its translation is CASSVDQGETQYF. This sequence joins TRBV7-2 and TRBJ2-5; a weak D match, TRBD1 (6 bases). Germline loops: CDR1 SGHTA, CDR2 FQGNSA. There are 13 residues in the CDR3. Deletions cut 5 bases from V and 5 bases from J, with 12 bases between. Full variable domain (remainder filled in from reference TRBV7-2 and TRBJ2-5): GAGVSQSPSNKVTEKGKDVELRCDPISGHTALYWYRQSLGQGLEFLIYFQGNSAPDKSGLPSDRFSAERTGGSVSTLTIQRTQQEDSAVYLCASSVDQGETQYFGPGTRLLVL.

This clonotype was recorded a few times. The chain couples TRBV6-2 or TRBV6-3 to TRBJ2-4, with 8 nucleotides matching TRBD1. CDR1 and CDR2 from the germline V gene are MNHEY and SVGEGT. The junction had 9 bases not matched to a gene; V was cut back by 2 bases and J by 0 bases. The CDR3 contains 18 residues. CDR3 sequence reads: CASSYRETGAGAKNIQYF. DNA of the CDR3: TGTGCCAGCAGTTACCGAGAGACAGGGGCGGGAGCCAAAAACATTCAGTACTTC.

The CDR3 DNA follows: TGTGCCAGCAAACCCTCAGCGGGAACAGAGACCCAGTACTTC. Translated, it gives CASKPSAGTETQYF. The genes are TRBV6-5 and TRBJ2-5; 7 bases are a match to TRBD2. With V trimmed by 7 bases and J by 4 bases, 9 bases remained unmatched. Germline V lookup: CDR1 MNHEY, CDR2 SVGAGI. This CDR3 spans 14 amino acids.

The CDR3 sequence: CASSLETGDTQYF. CDR3 sequence (DNA): TGTGCCAGCAGCTTAGAGACAGGGGATACGCAGTATTTT. V and J are TRBV7-9 and TRBJ2-3; 7 bases are shared with TRBD1. After removal of 1 base from V and 6 bases from J, the junction contained 1 base not matched to a gene. This CDR3 spans 13 amino acids. Germline V lookup: CDR1 SEHNR, CDR2 FQNEAQ (reference sequence). Complete variable domain (other parts from reference TRBV7-9 and TRBJ2-3): DTGVSQNPRHKITKRGQNVTFRCDPISEHNRLYWYRQTLGQGPEFLTYFQNEAQLEKSRLLSDRFSAERPKGSFSTLEIQRTEQGDSAMYLCASSLETGDTQYFGPGTRLTVL.

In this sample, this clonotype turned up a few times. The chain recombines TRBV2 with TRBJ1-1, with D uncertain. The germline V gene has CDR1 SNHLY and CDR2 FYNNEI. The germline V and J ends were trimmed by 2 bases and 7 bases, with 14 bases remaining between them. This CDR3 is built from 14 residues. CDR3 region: CASSETSRLSEAFF. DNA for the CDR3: TGTGCCAGCAGTGAAACTTCGCGACTTAGTGAAGCTTTCTTT.

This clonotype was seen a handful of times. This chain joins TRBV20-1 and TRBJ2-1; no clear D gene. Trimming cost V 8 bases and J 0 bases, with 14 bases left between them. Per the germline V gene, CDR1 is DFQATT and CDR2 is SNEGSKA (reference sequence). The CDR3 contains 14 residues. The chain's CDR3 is CSPLPFASYNEQFF. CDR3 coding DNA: TGCAGTCCGTTGCCTTTTGCCTCCTACAATGAGCAGTTCTTC.

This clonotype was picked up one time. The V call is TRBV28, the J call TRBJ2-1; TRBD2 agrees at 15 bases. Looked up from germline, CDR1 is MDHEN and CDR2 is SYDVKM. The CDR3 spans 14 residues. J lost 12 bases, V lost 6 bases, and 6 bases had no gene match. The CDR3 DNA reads TGTGCCAGCAGCCTCGGGACTAGCGGGAGGCCGCAGTTCTTC. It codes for CASSLGTSGRPQFF.

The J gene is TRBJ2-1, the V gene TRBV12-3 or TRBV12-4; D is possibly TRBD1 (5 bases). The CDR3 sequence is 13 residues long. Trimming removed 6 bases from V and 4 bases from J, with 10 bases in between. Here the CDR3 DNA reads TGTGCCAGCAGAGACCCAGGGTACAATGAGCAGTTCTTC. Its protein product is CASRDPGYNEQFF.

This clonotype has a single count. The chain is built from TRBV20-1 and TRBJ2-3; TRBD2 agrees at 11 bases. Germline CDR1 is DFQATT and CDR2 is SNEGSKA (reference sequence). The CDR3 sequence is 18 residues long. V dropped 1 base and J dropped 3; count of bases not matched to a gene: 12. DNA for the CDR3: TGCAGTGCTAGAGGGGGTAGCGGGGGGGCCATGTGGACAGATACGCAGTATTTT. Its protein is CSARGGSGGAMWTDTQYF.

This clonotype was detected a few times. CDR3 nucleotides: TGCGCCAGCAGCTTGGAAACTAGCGGGGGGGGTGAGCAGTTCTTC. This translates into CASSLETSGGGEQFF. The chain joins TRBV5-1 to TRBJ2-1; 13 bases align to TRBD2. This CDR3 region has 15 residues. Germline V gene data show CDR1 as SGHRS and CDR2 as YFSETQ. J gave up 9 bases and V 0 bases, and 3 bases lay outside the gene matches.

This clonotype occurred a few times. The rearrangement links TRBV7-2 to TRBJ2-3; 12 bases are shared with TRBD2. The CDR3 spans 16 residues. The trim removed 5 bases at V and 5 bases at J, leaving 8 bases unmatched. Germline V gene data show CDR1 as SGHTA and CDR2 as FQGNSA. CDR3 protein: CASSPSGRANGDTQYF. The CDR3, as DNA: TGTGCCAGCAGCCCTAGCGGGAGGGCCAACGGAGATACGCAGTATTTT.

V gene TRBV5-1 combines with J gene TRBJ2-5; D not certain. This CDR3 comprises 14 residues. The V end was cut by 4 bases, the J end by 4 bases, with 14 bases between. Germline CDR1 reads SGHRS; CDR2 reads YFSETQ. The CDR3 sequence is CASSPTTSSETQYF. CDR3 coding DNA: TGCGCCAGCAGCCCCACAACGAGTTCAGAGACCCAGTACTTC.